The source of this TCR beta chain is a study of CD8+ T cells in alopecia areata (dated 2018 in TCRdb). Background for the entire study: The treated patients, all with moderate-to-severe alopecia areata, were enrolled in an open-label pilot trial of oral tofacitinib given at 5 to 10 mg twice daily. immunoSEQ multiplex PCR using 35 Vbeta forward primers and 13 Jbeta reverse primers was used to amplify TCRbeta CDR3 regions. High-throughput TCRbeta sequencing was used to examine T cell clonal expansion in alopecia areata in both the C3H/HeJ mouse model and human patients. Patients received tofacitinib for 6 to 18 months and were then followed off drug for 6 months to check for delayed response and recurrence. Tofacitinib-treated patients had biopsies at baseline and at 4 and 24 weeks of treatment, with a later scalp biopsy in several patients. RNA came from the PAXgene miRNA kit for fixed scalp, the miRNeasy kit for PBMCs, and the RNeasy kit for mouse skin. Human TCRbeta sequencing covered scalp tissue and sorted CD4+ and CD8+ peripheral blood T cells from patchy and totalis/universalis alopecia areata patients and healthy controls. The SALT score, which quantifies the percentage of affected scalp surface area, was used to measure disease severity in treated patients. Scalp clonality was compared across normal scalp (n=4), patchy alopecia areata scalp (n=8), and alopecia totalis/universalis scalp (n=8). General findings and caveats noted by the study authors: TCR sequences shared between patients were less clear than in mice, possibly partly because of HLA diversity in the patient population. Because the treated cohort was small and had just a single nonresponder, larger studies are needed to establish links between baseline CD8+ expansion and response. Many expanded lesional clones persisted in scalp and blood during tofacitinib treatment, which may partly explain relapse after stopping treatment. Lesional scalp, especially in alopecia totalis/universalis, showed higher clonality and more expanded CD8+ clones than normal scalp, suggesting antigenic drive. Unlike mouse skin, which is dominated by gammadelta T cells, normal human skin has resident alphabeta T cells that are also sequenced, and this complicates analysis of the scalp TCR repertoire. Scalp clonality and the number of expanded CD8+ clones among the top 100 scalp clones were significantly decreased by tofacitinib.

The sample's treatment or condition label, in plain terms: oral pan-JAK inhibitor, 5-10 mg twice daily. Lesional scalp punch biopsies and peripheral blood were collected from alopecia areata patients. PBMCs were isolated by density centrifugation and stained for CD3, CD4 and CD8, after which CD4+ and CD8+ T cells were sorted on a FACSAria. The library was generated by the immunoSEQ multiplex PCR assay. RNA was extracted from all samples and reverse transcribed into cDNA as template for TCR sequencing. First-strand cDNA was synthesized with SuperScript III using a 2:1 mix of oligo-dT and random hexamers. A synthetic immune receptor repertoire was used to measure amplification bias, and any remaining bias was corrected computationally. The study's processing was this. Raw reads were preprocessed to remove errors, and CDR3 was defined according to IMGT conventions as the region from the conserved cysteine to phenylalanine. To get clonality, Shannon entropy was normalized by log2 of the number of productive unique TCRs and the result was subtracted from 1. Scalp TCRbeta sequences were cross-referenced with sorted blood CD4 and CD8 repertoires so that the CD4 or CD8 identity of scalp clones could be inferred. Entries here come from immuneACCESS through TCRdb and include only in-frame sequences with V and J called. Some clones fail to appear in such tables; in the studies checked, an unresolved V gene covers under half of the shortfall, and the cause of the remainder is unknown. That table gives V, J and clone size, and the DNA gave D and trimming. The sample has a few hundred thousand clones on record, about two fifths of them singletons. The top ten clonotypes cover 0.48% of the sample.

This clone was observed a few times. Its recognized antigen is unknown. No base qualities exist here, and no much larger clone lies one base off it. V and J lose 6 bases and 8 bases, and a span of 22 bases separates them. The CDR3 goes from the cysteine to the phenylalanine over 15 residues. Only the CDR3 portion is preserved as DNA: 45 bases, with reading frame beginning at the first base. According to the germline V gene, CDR1 reads MNHNS and CDR2 reads SASEGT. This sample comprised CD4+ T cells sorted from blood, obtained at approximately week 34, from a patient treated with tofacitinib. This receptor was obtained from a human donor with alopecia areata. This chain is built from TRBV6-1 and TRBJ1-1; the D gene is perhaps TRBD1, from 5 matching bases. The CDR3 protein is CASRGWEAQGSEAFF. The bases are TGTGCCAGCAGGGGCTGGGAGGCTCAGGGCTCAGAAGCTTTCTTT.